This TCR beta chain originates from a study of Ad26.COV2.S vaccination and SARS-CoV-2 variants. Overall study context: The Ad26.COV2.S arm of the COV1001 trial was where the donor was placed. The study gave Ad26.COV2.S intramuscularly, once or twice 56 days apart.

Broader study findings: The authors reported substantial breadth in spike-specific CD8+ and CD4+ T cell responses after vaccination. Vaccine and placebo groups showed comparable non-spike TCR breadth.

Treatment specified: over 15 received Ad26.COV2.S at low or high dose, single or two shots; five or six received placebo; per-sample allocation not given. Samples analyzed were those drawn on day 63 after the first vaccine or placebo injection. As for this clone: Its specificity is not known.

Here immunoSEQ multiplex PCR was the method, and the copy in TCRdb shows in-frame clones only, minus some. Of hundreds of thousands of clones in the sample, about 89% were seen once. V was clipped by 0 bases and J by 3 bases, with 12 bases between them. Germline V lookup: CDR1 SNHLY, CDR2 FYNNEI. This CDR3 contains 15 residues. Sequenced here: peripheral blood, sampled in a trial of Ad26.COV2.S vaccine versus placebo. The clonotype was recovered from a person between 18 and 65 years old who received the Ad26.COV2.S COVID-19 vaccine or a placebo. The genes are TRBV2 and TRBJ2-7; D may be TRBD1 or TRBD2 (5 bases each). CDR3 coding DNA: TGTGCCAGCAGTGAAGCGCTTGGGGGATACTACGAGCAGTACTTC. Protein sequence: CASSEALGGYYEQYF. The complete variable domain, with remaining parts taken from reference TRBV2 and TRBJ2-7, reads EPEVTQTPSHQVTQMGQEVILRCVPISNHLYFYWYRQILGQKVEFLVSFYNNEISEKSEIFDDQFSVERPDGSNFTLKIRSTKLEDSAMYFCASSEALGGYYEQYFGPGTRLTVT.